The 20 T cell receptor beta chains below were found in one sample sequenced in a study of CD4 T cells in relation to SARS-CoV-2 and coronaviruses. These TCRs' antigens remain unknown. Clones were read by immunoSEQ multiplex PCR, and TCRdb kept only the in-frame ones, dropping some. The repertoire has 30,000 to 45,000 clones, more than 60% of them found once; the top ten carry 2.5% to 3%. Sequencing was carried out using memory CD4+ T cells from PBMCs, cultured in vitro. Receptors were obtained from an adult with COVID-19.

This clone occurred a few times. The chain carries TRBV7-8 and TRBJ2-3, with TRBD2 matching 13 bases. The V segment lost 5 bases and the J segment 1 base; nucleotides outside the gene matches: 3. Germline V gene sequence: CDR1 SGHVS, CDR2 FQNEAQ. CDR3 size: 16 residues. The CDR3 reads CASSLLAGGGTDTQYF. The CDR3, as DNA: TGTGCCAGCAGCCTACTAGCGGGAGGGGGCACAGATACGCAGTATTTT.

The chain is built from TRBV7-9 and TRBJ1-1; 7 bases align to TRBD1. Germline V gene sequence: CDR1 SEHNR, CDR2 FQNEAQ (reference sequence). Trimming removed 4 bases from V and 1 base from J; junction bases left unmatched: 6. This CDR3 comprises 15 residues. The CDR3 sequence is CASSSYGTENTEAFF. For the CDR3, the DNA is TGTGCCAGCAGCTCGTACGGGACAGAGAACACTGAAGCTTTCTTT.

This rearrangement joins TRBV6-1 to TRBJ2-7; D gene unclear. V was trimmed by 1 base and J by 3 bases, leaving 13 bases between them. This CDR3 contains 15 residues. Germline CDR1 reads MNHNS; CDR2 reads SASEGT. CDR3 sequence (DNA): TGTGCCAGCAGTGAAGGGCTCTCTCCCGGCTACGAGCAGTACTTC. It is translated as CASSEGLSPGYEQYF.

The CDR3 coding sequence is TGCGCCAGCAGCCACGATGAAGCCGTTTACAATGAGCAGTTCTTC. Translated, it gives CASSHDEAVYNEQFF. V usage is TRBV5-1 and J usage is TRBJ2-1; D remains ambiguous. The germline V gene encodes CDR1 SGHRS and CDR2 YFSETQ. Trimming removed 4 bases from V and 4 bases from J, with 15 bases in between. CDR3 size: 15 residues.

The chain links TRBV12-5 to TRBJ2-1; tentative D call: TRBD2 (7 bases). The germline V gene has CDR1 LGHNT and CDR2 FRNRAP. Trimming removed 6 bases at V and 8 bases at J, with 17 bases between. The CDR3 has 14 amino acids. CDR3 protein: CASGKGGLVDEQFF. Here the CDR3 DNA reads TGTGCTAGTGGGAAGGGGGGGTTAGTGGATGAGCAGTTCTTC. Complete variable domain (other parts from reference TRBV12-5 and TRBJ2-1): DARVTQTPRHKVTEMGQEVTMRCQPILGHNTVFWYRQTMMQGLELLAYFRNRAPLDDSGMPKDRFSAEMPDATLATLKIQPSEPRDSAVYFCASGKGGLVDEQFFGPGTRLTVL.

The chain joins TRBV3-1 (or the pseudogene TRBV3-2) to TRBJ1-5, with 8 nucleotides matching TRBD1. Germline assignment: CDR1 LGHDT and CDR2 YNNKEL (reference sequence). V was clipped by 3 bases and J by 0 bases; unmatched bases: 10. The CDR3 contains 18 residues. For the CDR3, the DNA is TGTGCCAGCAGCCAGAGCCTTGGGACAGGCCATAGCAATCAGCCCCAGCATTTT. Translation: CASSQSLGTGHSNQPQHF.

This chain uses TRBV11-1 with TRBJ2-1, with D perhaps TRBD1 (5 bases). CDR3 length: 16 amino acids. Trimming took 1 base from V and 5 from J, leaving 15 bases between them. Germline V gene lookup returns CDR1 SGHAT and CDR2 FQDESV (reference sequence). CDR3 protein: CASSLVQGADNNEQFF. DNA for the CDR3: TGTGCCAGCAGCTTAGTTCAAGGGGCGGATAACAATGAGCAGTTCTTC. The full variable domain, with the rest looked up from reference TRBV11-1 and TRBJ2-1, is EAEVAQSPRYKITEKSQAVAFWCDPISGHATLYWYRQILGQGPELLVQFQDESVVDDSQLPKDRFSAERLKGVDSTLKIQPAELGDSAMYLCASSLVQGADNNEQFFGPGTRLTVL.

The chain links TRBV6-6 to TRBJ2-1; 7 bases are shared with TRBD1. This CDR3 is 20 amino acids long. Germline lookup yields CDR1 MNHNY and CDR2 SVGAGI (reference sequence). Trimming took 5 bases from V and 1 from J; bases not matched to a gene: 20. The CDR3 DNA is TGTGCCAGCAGTCATAGCGACAGGGTTGGATACACCGAATCCTACAATGAGCAGTTCTTC. This encodes CASSHSDRVGYTESYNEQFF.

DNA of the CDR3: TGTGCCAGCGGGGCTGGGACAACCAGTAGCTACTTC. It is translated as CASGAGTTSSYF. The J gene is TRBJ2-4, the V gene TRBV7-2; TRBD1 might be the D (6 bases). From germline, CDR1 is SGHTA and CDR2 FQGNSA. Between the trimmed V and J ends, which lost 8 bases and 16 bases, there was a span of 21 bases. The CDR3 covers 12 residues.

This clone came up a few times. V usage is TRBV6-1 and J usage is TRBJ1-6; TRBD1 matches at 7 bases. After removal of 6 bases from V and 3 bases from J, the junction contained 5 bases not matched to a gene. The germline V gene encodes CDR1 MNHNS and CDR2 SASEGT. CDR3 length: 15 residues. In DNA form, the CDR3 reads TGTGCCAGCAGCCAGGGACAGCTCTATAATTCACCCCTCCACTTT. As protein: CASSQGQLYNSPLHF.

This clone was recorded once. The J gene is TRBJ2-6, the V gene TRBV6-5; D uncertain. Trimming pared 6 bases from V and 0 bases from J, leaving 9 bases between. CDR3 length: 15 residues. The germline V gene has CDR1 MNHEY and CDR2 SVGAGI. The CDR3 DNA reads as TGTGCCAGCAGCCAGACTGGCTCTGGGGCCAACGTCCTGACTTTC. Its protein product is CASSQTGSGANVLTF.

The gene calls are TRBV2 and TRBJ1-1; D is unresolved. Germline V CDR1 and CDR2: SNHLY, FYNNEI. The CDR3 is 15 residues long. The germline V and J ends were trimmed by 7 bases and 0 bases, with 15 bases remaining between them. The CDR3 here is CASKQTTRMNTEAFF. DNA for the CDR3: TGTGCCAGCAAACAGACAACAAGAATGAACACTGAAGCTTTCTTT.

The chain links TRBV28 to TRBJ2-3, with no clear D. From germline, CDR1 is MDHEN and CDR2 SYDVKM. The CDR3 covers 16 residues. The V end lost 4 bases, the J end lost 1 base, and 15 bases lay between the germline ends. The CDR3 reads CASSSLFGVGTDTQYF. The CDR3, as DNA: TGTGCCAGCAGTTCCCTCTTTGGCGTAGGCACAGATACGCAGTATTTT.

The V and J genes are TRBV6-9 and TRBJ2-5; 8 bases map to TRBD2. This CDR3 contains 14 residues. V lost 11 bases, J lost 5 bases, and 13 bases stayed unmatched. CDR1 MNHGY and CDR2 SVAAGI come from the germline V gene. DNA of the CDR3: TGTGCCCGGGGTGGAGCGGGAGCAAGGGAGACCCAGTACTTC. It yields the protein CARGGAGARETQYF.

The V gene is TRBV4-2, the J gene TRBJ2-5; weak D call: TRBD2 (5 bases). The V gene's germline CDR1 is LGHNA and CDR2 YNFKEQ. The V end lost 2 bases, the J end lost 8 bases, and 12 bases lay between the germline ends. The CDR3 has 13 residues. CDR3 nucleotide sequence: TGTGCCAGCAGCCAAACCTCCGAGGGCACCCAGTACTTC. This translates into CASSQTSEGTQYF.

V is TRBV10-3 and J is TRBJ1-5; the match to TRBD1 covers 7 bases. The CDR3 extends over 14 amino acids. J gave up 5 bases and V 6 bases, and 7 bases lay outside the gene matches. From germline, CDR1 is ENHRY and CDR2 SYGVKD. This chain's CDR3 is CAISSDRADQPQHF. CDR3 coding DNA: TGTGCCATCAGCTCAGACAGGGCTGATCAGCCCCAGCATTTT.

The chain links TRBV3-1 (or the pseudogene TRBV3-2) to TRBJ2-7; 8 bases map to TRBD2. This CDR3 region has 14 residues. The germline gives CDR1 LGHDT, CDR2 YNNKEL (reference sequence). With 3 bases clipped from V and 6 bases from J, the junction kept 7 bases outside the gene matches. Written as DNA, the CDR3 is TGTGCCAGCAGCCAGGCGAGCGGGAGAGGCGAGCAGTACTTC. Its protein product is CASSQASGRGEQYF.

The chain employs TRBV19 and TRBJ2-1; TRBD2 aligns across 8 bases. CDR1 is LNHDA and CDR2 is SQIVND in the germline V gene (reference sequence). Germline trimming cut 2 bases from V and 0 bases from J; bases unmatched to any gene: 12. The CDR3 consists of 19 residues. CDR3 loop: CASSISGGTRTSSYNEQFF. For the CDR3, the DNA is TGTGCCAGTAGTATATCCGGTGGGACTAGAACGAGCTCCTACAATGAGCAGTTCTTC.

This clone was found a few times. The chain couples TRBV5-1 to TRBJ2-2; D is possibly TRBD1 or TRBD2 (5 bases each). The CDR3 length is 16 residues. Trimming shortened V by 4 bases and J by 5 bases, and 18 bases separated the two germline ends. Germline V lookup: CDR1 SGHRS, CDR2 YFSETQ. The CDR3 loop is CASSLTGPMGTGELFF. The CDR3 DNA sequence: TGCGCCAGCAGCCTAACGGGACCTATGGGGACCGGGGAGCTGTTTTTT.

This chain connects TRBV7-9 to TRBJ2-7; 12 bases match TRBD1. CDR3 length: 19 amino acids. The V gene end was trimmed by 6 bases and the J gene end by 1 base; junction bases not matched to a gene: 16. The V gene's germline CDR1 is SEHNR and CDR2 FQNEAQ (reference sequence). CDR3 sequence reads: CASRHGTGTGGTGSYEQYF. The CDR3, as DNA: TGTGCCAGCAGACATGGCACCGGGACAGGGGGCACGGGATCCTACGAGCAGTACTTC. Drawing the rest from reference TRBV7-9 and TRBJ2-7, the complete variable domain is DTGVSQNPRHKITKRGQNVTFRCDPISEHNRLYWYRQTLGQGPEFLTYFQNEAQLEKSRLLSDRFSAERPKGSFSTLEIQRTEQGDSAMYLCASRHGTGTGGTGSYEQYFGPGTRLTVT.